What follows are 10 T cell receptor beta chains derived from one specimen sequenced in a study of cytomegalovirus exposure and HLA in healthy donors. It was with 60 Vbeta and 13 Jbeta primers that the PCR ran. Here immunoSEQ multiplex PCR was the method, and the copy in TCRdb shows in-frame clones only, minus some. The repertoire holds tens of thousands of clones, with approximately 90% as singletons. The material sequenced was PBMCs. These receptors were taken from a woman aged 35 to 49 in good health and CMV-seropositive.

The gene calls are TRBV29-1 and TRBJ1-1; D is undetermined. This CDR3 is built from 13 residues. Germline V lookup: CDR1 SQVTM, CDR2 ANQGSEA. V dropped 7 bases and J dropped 2 bases, with 14 bases sitting between them. DNA of the CDR3: TGCAGCGCTAGGCCGGGATCCAACACTGAAGCTTTCTTT. This translates into CSARPGSNTEAFF.

This sequence joins TRBV5-4 and TRBJ1-2, with a tentative D call TRBD1 (6 bases). The length of the CDR3 is 14 residues. Germline V gene sequence: CDR1 SGHNT, CDR2 YYREEE (reference sequence). Trimming cost V 4 bases and J 6 bases, with 16 bases left between them. CDR3 DNA sequence: TGTGCCAGCAGCCGGGACATACGGCCCAATGGCTACACCTTC. Amino acid sequence: CASSRDIRPNGYTF.

The J gene is TRBJ2-2, the V gene TRBV2, with 11 bases lining up with TRBD2. The CDR3 is 15 residues long. CDR1 is SNHLY, CDR2 FYNNEI, per germline. V lost 4 bases and J lost 7; bases outside the gene matches: 5. The CDR3 region is CASSGSGGAGGELFF. The DNA for the CDR3 is TGTGCCAGCAGTGGTAGCGGGGGGGCTGGCGGGGAGCTGTTTTTT.

V is TRBV7-2 and J is TRBJ1-3, with 7 bases matching TRBD1. V was clipped by 5 bases and J by 4 bases; unmatched bases: 11. Germline CDR1 and CDR2: SGHTA and FQGNSA. The CDR3 extends over 16 amino acids. For the CDR3, the DNA is TGTGCCAGCAGCCGAAACCCCGGGACAGCCGGAAACACCATATATTTT. Encoded protein: CASSRNPGTAGNTIYF.

This clone was seen a few times. V usage is TRBV6-1 and J usage is TRBJ2-7; D is possibly TRBD1 (5 bases). V dropped 1 base and J dropped 5 bases, with 15 bases sitting between them. Germline V gives CDR1 MNHNS, CDR2 SASEGT. The CDR3 has 15 amino acids. The CDR3 sequence: CASSEGQRIVHEQYF. The CDR3 DNA reads as TGTGCCAGCAGTGAAGGACAGCGAATCGTCCACGAGCAGTACTTC.

The chain has TRBV9 and TRBJ2-3; 10 bases match TRBD2. Germline CDR1 and CDR2: SGDLS and YYNGEE. The CDR3 totals 18 residues. Trimming cost V 0 bases and J 5 bases; bases outside gene matches: 12. The CDR3 bases are TGTGCCAGCAGCGTAGGGTCGAGCGGGGGGGCTTTAGGAGATACGCAGTATTTT. Its protein product is CASSVGSSGGALGDTQYF.

Only one count was recorded for this clone. This rearrangement joins TRBV14 to TRBJ2-5; D remains unclear. The CDR3 has 14 residues. The V end lost 0 bases, the J end lost 4 bases, and 9 bases lay between the germline ends. The germline V gene encodes CDR1 SGHDN and CDR2 FVKESK. This CDR3 is CASSQDNTGETQYF. The CDR3 coding sequence is TGTGCCAGCAGCCAAGATAATACCGGAGAGACCCAGTACTTC. The full variable domain, completed using reference TRBV14 and TRBJ2-5, is EAGVTQFPSHSVIEKGQTVTLRCDPISGHDNLYWYRRVMGKEIKFLLHFVKESKQDESGMPNNRFLAERTGGTYSTLKVQPAELEDSGVYFCASSQDNTGETQYFGPGTRLLVL.

The CDR3 sequence: CASSLGLAGREQYF. CDR3 coding DNA: TGTGCCAGCAGTTTGGGGCTAGCGGGGCGGGAGCAGTACTTC. This rearrangement joins TRBV27 to TRBJ2-7; TRBD2 matches 9 bases. CDR3 length equals 14 residues. Germline CDR1 reads MNHEY; CDR2 reads SMNVEV (reference sequence). V was pared by 3 bases and J by 7 bases, with 7 bases of the junction left unmatched.

The gene calls are TRBV10-1 and TRBJ1-1; no firm D call. From germline, CDR1 is WNHNN and CDR2 SYGVQD (reference sequence). The germline V and J ends were trimmed by 0 bases and 5 bases, with 7 bases remaining between them. The CDR3 is 13 residues long. CDR3 amino acids: CASSESKRTEAFF. CDR3 sequence (DNA): TGCGCCAGCAGTGAGTCGAAGCGGACTGAAGCTTTCTTT.

The V call is TRBV27, the J call TRBJ1-2; D not certain. Germline CDR1 MNHEY, CDR2 SMNVEV (reference sequence). Trimming took 6 bases from V and 0 from J, leaving 8 bases between them. The CDR3 covers 13 residues. The CDR3 nucleotides are TGTGCCAGCAGGAGGGATTCTAACTATGGCTACACCTTC. Its translation is CASRRDSNYGYTF.